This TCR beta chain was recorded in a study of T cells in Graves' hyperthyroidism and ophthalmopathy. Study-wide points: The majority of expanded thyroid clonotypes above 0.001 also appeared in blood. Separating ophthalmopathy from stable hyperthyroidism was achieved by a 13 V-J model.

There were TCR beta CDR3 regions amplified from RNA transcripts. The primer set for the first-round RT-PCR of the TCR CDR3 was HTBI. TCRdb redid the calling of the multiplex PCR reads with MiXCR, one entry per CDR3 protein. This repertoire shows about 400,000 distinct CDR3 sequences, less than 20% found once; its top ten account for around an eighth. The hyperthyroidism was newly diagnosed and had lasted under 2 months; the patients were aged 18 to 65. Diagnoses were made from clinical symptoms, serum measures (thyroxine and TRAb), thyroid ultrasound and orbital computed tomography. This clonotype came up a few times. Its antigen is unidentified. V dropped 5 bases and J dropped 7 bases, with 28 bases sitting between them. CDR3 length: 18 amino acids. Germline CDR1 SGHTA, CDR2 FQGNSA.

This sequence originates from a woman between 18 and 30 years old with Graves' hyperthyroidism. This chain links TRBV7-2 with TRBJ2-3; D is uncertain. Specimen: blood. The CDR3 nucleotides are TGTGCCAGCAGCCGTAACTTCGTGGGCCTGGGCCCTTCTTATACGCAGTATTTT. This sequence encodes CASSRNFVGLGPSYTQYF.